These 26 T cell receptor beta chains came from one sample sequenced in a study of beta chain features in type 1 diabetes. The study's findings and limits: For Type 1 diabetes patients, all four CD4+ subsets carried TCRB CDR3s that were moderately but significantly shorter.

These receptors have no known antigen. The study reverse transcribed the entire isolated RNA, so it sequenced expressed TCRB transcripts. Produced via immunoSEQ multiplex PCR; TCRdb's table is partial and in-frame only. The sample holds about 400,000 clones, roughly an eighth seen once. The sequenced sample was naive CD4+ T cells from blood. These TCRs come from a woman younger than 30 with type 1 diabetes.

This sequence joins TRBV18 and TRBJ1-1; 9 nucleotides match TRBD1. Germline V gene lookup returns CDR1 KGHSH and CDR2 LQKENI. J gave up 4 bases and V 0 bases, and 6 bases lay outside the gene matches. This CDR3 has 16 amino acids. In nucleotides, the CDR3 is TGTGCCAGCTCACCACCGGGGCGGGACAGGGCCACTGAAGCTTTCTTT. Amino acid sequence: CASSPPGRDRATEAFF.

V usage is TRBV7-2 and J usage is TRBJ2-2, with D perhaps TRBD2 (5 bases). Germline V gene data show CDR1 as SGHTA and CDR2 as FQGNSA. CDR3 length: 15 amino acids. Between the trimmed V and J ends, which lost 1 base and 7 bases, there was a span of 13 bases. CDR3 DNA sequence: TGTGCCAGCAGCTTAGGGGGTAGCGATAACGGGGAGCTGTTTTTT. It translates to CASSLGGSDNGELFF. Supplemented by reference TRBV7-2 and TRBJ2-2, the full variable domain reads GAGVSQSPSNKVTEKGKDVELRCDPISGHTALYWYRQSLGQGLEFLIYFQGNSAPDKSGLPSDRFSAERTGGSVSTLTIQRTQQEDSAVYLCASSLGGSDNGELFFGEGSRLTVL.

As for this clone: The junction and the germline gene differ at one end; a read error may be behind it. The chain couples TRBV5-1 to TRBJ1-1; D is perhaps TRBD1 (6 bases). The germline gives CDR1 SGHRS, CDR2 YFSETQ. The CDR3 has 16 amino acids. The CDR3 DNA reads as TGCGCCAGCAGCAAAAGACTTCAGGGGATGAACGCTGAAGCTTTCTTT. Translated: CASSKRLQGMNAEAFF. Based on the CDR3 plus reference TRBV5-1 and TRBJ1-1, the full variable domain is KAGVTQTPRYLIKTRGQQVTLSCSPISGHRSVSWYQQTPGQGLQFLFEYFSETQRNKGNFPGRFSGRQFSNSRSEMNVSTLELGDSALYLCASSKRLQGMNAEAFFGQGTRLTVV.

The V and J genes are TRBV2 and TRBJ1-1; unclear D gene. With 5 bases removed from V and 3 bases from J, the gap between germline ends came to 10 bases. This CDR3 has 13 amino acids. The germline V gene encodes CDR1 SNHLY and CDR2 FYNNEI. CDR3 bases: TGTGCCAGCAGTCCCTTTCCGTACACTGAAGCTTTCTTT. Its protein is CASSPFPYTEAFF. The full variable domain, completed using reference TRBV2 and TRBJ1-1, is EPEVTQTPSHQVTQMGQEVILRCVPISNHLYFYWYRQILGQKVEFLVSFYNNEISEKSEIFDDQFSVERPDGSNFTLKIRSTKLEDSAMYFCASSPFPYTEAFFGQGTRLTVV.

The chain joins TRBV7-9 to TRBJ2-1; maybe TRBD2 (6 bases). V lost 7 bases, J lost 1 base, and 17 bases lay in between. Germline CDR1 is SEHNR and CDR2 is FQNEAQ (reference sequence). The CDR3 spans 16 residues. CDR3 DNA sequence: TGTGCCAGCAACTTTCACCCGGGGGATTCCTACAATGAGCAGTTCTTC. Translated, it gives CASNFHPGDSYNEQFF.

The chain recombines TRBV5-6 with TRBJ2-7; D might be TRBD2 (5 bases). The CDR3 loop spans 15 amino acids. Trimming left V 4 bases short and J 6 bases short, with 20 bases between. Germline-derived CDR1 and CDR2 are SGHDT and YYEEEE. The CDR3: CASSLQGLSRVEQYF. The DNA for the CDR3 is TGTGCCAGCAGCCTTCAAGGTTTGTCGCGGGTCGAGCAGTACTTC.

This clone was counted only a few times. J is TRBJ1-4 and V is TRBV27; 10 bases match TRBD1. In germline, CDR1 is MNHEY, CDR2 SMNVEV (reference sequence). The CDR3 has 15 amino acids. Trimming removed 4 bases from V and 8 bases from J; junction bases left unmatched: 7. CDR3 sequence (DNA): TGTGCCAGCAGTTCAGCGGGACAGGGGAGCGAAAAACTGTTTTTT. It specifies CASSSAGQGSEKLFF.

The rearrangement joins TRBV6-5 to TRBJ2-7; 7 nucleotides agree with TRBD1. The CDR3 extends over 12 amino acids. The V segment lost 10 bases and the J segment 2 bases; nucleotides outside the gene matches: 5. Germline CDR1 is MNHEY and CDR2 is SVGAGI. The CDR3 loop is CATGTETYEQYF. The CDR3 nucleotides read TGTGCCACGGGGACAGAGACCTACGAGCAGTACTTC.

This clone was seen more than once but under ten times. V gene TRBV28 combines with J gene TRBJ1-5; TRBD1 matches 9 bases. V shed 6 bases and J 9 bases; nucleotides not matched to a gene: 6. Germline values: CDR1 MDHEN, CDR2 SYDVKM. CDR3 length equals 13 residues. CDR3 region: CASRDRGSRPQHF. The DNA for the CDR3 is TGTGCCAGCAGGGACAGGGGATCGAGGCCCCAGCATTTT.

This clone was seen a handful of times. V and J are TRBV5-1 and TRBJ1-6; tentative D call: TRBD1 (5 bases). Germline lookup yields CDR1 SGHRS and CDR2 YFSETQ. V lost 4 bases, J lost 7 bases, and 12 bases lay in between. This CDR3 is 14 amino acids long. CDR3 loop: CASSPLGGNSPLHF. In DNA form, the CDR3 reads TGCGCCAGCAGCCCCCTGGGGGGAAATTCACCCCTCCACTTT.

Comment on this clone: This specimen includes other DNA sequences encoding the same CDR3. The chain combines TRBV7-2 with TRBJ2-7; D gene ambiguous. The V end lost 2 bases, the J end lost 4 bases, and 9 bases lay between the germline ends. From germline, CDR1 is SGHTA and CDR2 FQGNSA. This CDR3 is built from 13 residues. CDR3 nucleotides: TGTGCCAGCAGCTTAATCGGCGGATACGAGCAGTACTTC. Its protein product is CASSLIGGYEQYF.

The sample holds a few counts of this clone. The rearrangement joins TRBV19 to TRBJ2-5, with D possibly being TRBD2 (6 bases). The CDR3 is 13 residues long. Trimming left V 3 bases short and J 4 bases short, with 9 bases between. Germline loops: CDR1 LNHDA, CDR2 SQIVND (reference sequence). In nucleotides, the CDR3 is TGTGCCAGTAGTATGGCGGGGACAGAGACCCAGTACTTC. Translated, it gives CASSMAGTETQYF. The full variable domain, its missing parts supplied by reference TRBV19 and TRBJ2-5, is DGGITQSPKYLFRKEGQNVTLSCEQNLNHDAMYWYRQDPGQGLRLIYYSQIVNDFQKGDIAEGYSVSREKKESFPLTVTSAQKNPTAFYLCASSMAGTETQYFGPGTRLLVL.

The chain combines TRBV18 with TRBJ1-5; no clear D gene. This CDR3 has 15 residues. The V end lost 4 bases, the J end lost 3 bases, and 13 bases lay between the germline ends. CDR1 and CDR2 from the germline V gene are KGHSH and LQKENI. CDR3 amino acids: CASSLVSGSNQPQHF. The CDR3, as DNA: TGTGCCAGCTCACTGGTGTCAGGCTCCAATCAGCCCCAGCATTTT.

The sample holds a few counts of this clone. In DNA form, the CDR3 reads TGCGCCACCTCCGGGACAGGGGGGGCCGGGGAGCTGTTTTTT. Translation gives CATSGTGGAGELFF. The V and J genes are TRBV10-2 and TRBJ2-2; 11 bases are shared with TRBD1. This CDR3 is built from 14 residues. Losses at the gene ends were 10 bases for V and 6 bases for J; bases not matched to a gene: 7. Germline CDR1 WSHSY, CDR2 SAAADI.

Details on this clone: Other DNA sequences from this sample encode an identical CDR3 as well. This chain connects TRBV27 to TRBJ1-6; maybe TRBD1 (5 bases). Germline CDR1 is MNHEY and CDR2 is SMNVEV (reference sequence). The CDR3 spans 14 residues. Trimming pared 3 bases from V and 7 bases from J, leaving 10 bases between. The CDR3 sequence is CASSFGQGNSPLHF. As DNA, the CDR3 is TGTGCCAGCAGTTTCGGGCAGGGCAATTCACCCCTCCACTTT.

Only a few counts were recorded for this clone. The V and J genes are TRBV19 and TRBJ1-5, with D unclear. Trimming stripped 5 bases from V and 11 bases from J, with 13 bases between. CDR3 length: 12 residues. In germline, CDR1 is LNHDA, CDR2 SQIVND (reference sequence). The CDR3: CASSWVLGAQHF. CDR3 DNA: TGTGCCAGTAGTTGGGTTCTCGGGGCCCAGCATTTT.

V usage is TRBV15 and J usage is TRBJ2-1; 10 bases map to TRBD2. V lost 5 bases, J lost 4 bases, and 2 bases stayed unmatched. The germline V gene has CDR1 LNHNV and CDR2 YYDKDF (reference sequence). There are 14 residues in the CDR3. The CDR3 DNA follows: TGTGCCACCAGCCCTAGCGGGAGTTACAATGAGCAGTTCTTC. Translation gives CATSPSGSYNEQFF.

The chain employs TRBV30 and TRBJ1-4; D is possibly TRBD1 (6 bases). The V end was cut by 3 bases, the J end by 0 bases, with 14 bases between. The CDR3 sequence is 16 residues long. Germline assignment: CDR1 GTSNPN and CDR2 SVGIG (reference sequence). The CDR3 sequence is CAWRPLGGPTNEKLFF. CDR3 in DNA: TGTGCCTGGAGACCCCTCGGGGGGCCAACTAATGAAAAACTGTTTTTT.

Details on this clone: Other nucleotide sequences from this sample produce the same CDR3. The chain uses TRBV28 and TRBJ1-5; no clear D gene. The V gene lost 6 bases and the J gene lost 0 bases, with 6 bases spanning the gap. CDR3 size: 13 residues. The germline V gene encodes CDR1 MDHEN and CDR2 SYDVKM. CDR3 in amino acids: CASSRDSNQPQHF. The CDR3 DNA is TGTGCCAGCAGCCGGGATAGCAATCAGCCCCAGCATTTT.

This clone was observed a handful of times. The chain recombines TRBV28 with TRBJ1-2; D remains unclear. Trimming took 7 bases from V and 8 from J, leaving 14 bases between them. The CDR3 runs 12 residues. Per the germline V gene, CDR1 is MDHEN and CDR2 is SYDVKM. The CDR3: CASTEGGWGYTF. As DNA, the CDR3 is TGTGCCAGCACCGAAGGAGGGTGGGGCTACACCTTC.

The chain links TRBV6-4 to TRBJ2-6; a possible D gene is TRBD1 (5 bases). This CDR3 comprises 17 residues. Trimming removed 8 bases from V and 0 bases from J, with 17 bases in between. Germline CDR1 reads MRHNA; CDR2 reads SNTAGT. This chain's CDR3 is CASRQGAGNSGANVLTF. The CDR3 DNA sequence: TGTGCCAGCCGCCAGGGTGCAGGCAACTCTGGGGCCAACGTCCTGACTTTC.

The sample holds a few counts of this clone. V gene TRBV7-2 combines with J gene TRBJ1-6; 7 bases fit TRBD1. This CDR3 is 15 amino acids long. J was trimmed by 9 bases and V by 5 bases; bases with no gene match: 10. In germline, CDR1 is SGHTA, CDR2 FQGNSA. Written as DNA, the CDR3 is TGTGCCAGCAGCCCCCGACAGGGTTCAAGTTCACCCCTCCACTTT. Translating it yields CASSPRQGSSSPLHF.

The CDR3 region has the DNA TGTGCCAGCAGTGACCCTACTAGCGGCCAATACAATGAGCAGTTCTTC. Its protein product is CASSDPTSGQYNEQFF. This chain connects TRBV25-1 to TRBJ2-1, with 8 bases fitting TRBD2. J gave up 4 bases and V 3 bases, and 8 bases lay outside the gene matches. The germline CDR1 and CDR2 sequences are MGHDK and SYGVNS. The CDR3 has 16 residues.

This clone has a handful of counts. The gene calls are TRBV2 and TRBJ2-5; a possible D gene is TRBD1 (5 bases). Germline CDR1 and CDR2: SNHLY and FYNNEI. The ends were cut back, 7 bases at V and 2 bases at J, with 17 bases in the middle. This CDR3 comprises 15 residues. The CDR3 nucleotides read TGTGCCAGCACCCTAGAGGACATCTCACAAGAGACCCAGTACTTC. Translation: CASTLEDISQETQYF.

The sample holds a few counts of this clone. The chain links TRBV10-3 to TRBJ2-5; 8 positions match TRBD2. This CDR3 region has 15 residues. Germline V lookup: CDR1 ENHRY, CDR2 SYGVKD. J gave up 7 bases and V 0 bases, and 7 bases lay outside the gene matches. CDR3 nucleotide sequence: TGTGCCATCAGTGAGTCGACTAGCGCCCAGGGGACCCAGTACTTC. Its translation is CAISESTSAQGTQYF.

This clone was counted between two and nine times. V gene TRBV4-2 combines with J gene TRBJ2-1; the match to TRBD2 covers 10 bases. Germline-derived CDR1 and CDR2 are LGHNA and YNFKEQ. After removal of 1 base from V and 1 base from J, the junction contained 7 bases not matched to a gene. The CDR3 runs 18 residues. CDR3 DNA: TGTGCCAGCAGCCAAGGCCCCCTACTAGCGGGATCCTACAATGAGCAGTTCTTC. Amino acid sequence: CASSQGPLLAGSYNEQFF.